The source of this TCR beta chain is a study of T cell responses to AZD1222 COVID-19 vaccine. Trimming removed 2 bases from V and 0 bases from J, with 8 bases in between. Germline CDR1 is LNHDA and CDR2 is SQIVND (reference sequence). CDR3 size: 16 residues. Sequenced by immunoSEQ multiplex PCR; TCRdb stores in-frame clones only, minus some. The sample lists approximately 140,000 clones; about 90% were seen once. This chain joins TRBV19 and TRBJ2-6; no clear D gene. The receptor was derived from an adult who received the AZD1222 COVID-19 vaccine. Here the sequenced sample was peripheral blood, taken 28 days after the second AZD1222 dose. Here the CDR3 DNA reads TGTGCCAGTAGTATACAGCCCAGCTCTGGGGCCAACGTCCTGACTTTC. Protein product: CASSIQPSSGANVLTF.